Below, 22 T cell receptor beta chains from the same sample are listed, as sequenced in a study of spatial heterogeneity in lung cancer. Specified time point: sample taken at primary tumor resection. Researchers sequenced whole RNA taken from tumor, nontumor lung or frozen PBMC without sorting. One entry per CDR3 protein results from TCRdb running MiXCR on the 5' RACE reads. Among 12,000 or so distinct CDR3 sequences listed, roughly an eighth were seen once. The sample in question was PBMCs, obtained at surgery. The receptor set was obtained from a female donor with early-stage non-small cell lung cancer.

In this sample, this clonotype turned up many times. CDR3: CASSPDVYYEQYF. The CDR3 region has the DNA TGTGCCAGCAGCCCGGACGTTTACTACGAGCAGTACTTC. The V and J genes are TRBV7-2 and TRBJ2-7; D ambiguous. The V end was cut by 5 bases, the J end by 3 bases, with 11 bases between. The CDR3 has 13 amino acids. The V gene's germline CDR1 is SGHTA and CDR2 FQGNSA. Together with reference TRBV7-2 and TRBJ2-7, the CDR3 gives the full variable domain: GAGVSQSPSNKVTEKGKDVELRCDPISGHTALYWYRQSLGQGLEFLIYFQGNSAPDKSGLPSDRFSAERTGGSVSTLTIQRTQQEDSAVYLCASSPDVYYEQYFGPGTRLTVT.

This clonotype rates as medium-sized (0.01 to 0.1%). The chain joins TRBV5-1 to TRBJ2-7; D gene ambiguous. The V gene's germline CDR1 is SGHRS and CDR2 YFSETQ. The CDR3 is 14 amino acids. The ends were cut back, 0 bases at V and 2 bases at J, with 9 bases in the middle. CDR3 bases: TGCGCCAGCAGCTTGGTTGTCAGTCCCTACGAGCAGTACTTC. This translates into CASSLVVSPYEQYF. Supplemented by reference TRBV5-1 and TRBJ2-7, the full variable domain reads KAGVTQTPRYLIKTRGQQVTLSCSPISGHRSVSWYQQTPGQGLQFLFEYFSETQRNKGNFPGRFSGRQFSNSRSEMNVSTLELGDSALYLCASSLVVSPYEQYFGPGTRLTVT.

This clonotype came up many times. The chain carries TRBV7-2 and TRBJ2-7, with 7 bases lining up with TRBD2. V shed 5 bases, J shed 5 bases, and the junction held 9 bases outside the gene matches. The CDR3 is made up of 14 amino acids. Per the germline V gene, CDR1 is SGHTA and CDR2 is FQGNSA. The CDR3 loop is CASSPVGGVNEQYF. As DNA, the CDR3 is TGTGCCAGCAGCCCAGTTGGGGGGGTCAACGAGCAGTACTTC. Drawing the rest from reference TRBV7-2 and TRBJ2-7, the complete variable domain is GAGVSQSPSNKVTEKGKDVELRCDPISGHTALYWYRQSLGQGLEFLIYFQGNSAPDKSGLPSDRFSAERTGGSVSTLTIQRTQQEDSAVYLCASSPVGGVNEQYFGPGTRLTVT.

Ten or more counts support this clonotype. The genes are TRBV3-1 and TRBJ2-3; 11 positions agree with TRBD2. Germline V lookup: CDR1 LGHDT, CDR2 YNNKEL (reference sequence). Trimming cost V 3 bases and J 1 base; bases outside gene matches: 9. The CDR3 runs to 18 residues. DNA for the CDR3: TGTGCCAGCAGCCACCCCCTTACTAGCGGGGGTGGCACAGATACGCAGTATTTT. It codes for CASSHPLTSGGGTDTQYF.

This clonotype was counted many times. The CDR3 region is CASSLEQRGGLTQYF. The CDR3 DNA is TGTGCCAGCAGCTTAGAGCAGCGGGGGGGCCTGACCCAGTACTTC. The chain uses TRBV11-2 and TRBJ2-5; TRBD2 matches 10 bases. This CDR3 contains 15 residues. J gave up 7 bases and V 0 bases, and 5 bases lay outside the gene matches. Per the germline V gene, CDR1 is SGHAT and CDR2 is FQNNGV.

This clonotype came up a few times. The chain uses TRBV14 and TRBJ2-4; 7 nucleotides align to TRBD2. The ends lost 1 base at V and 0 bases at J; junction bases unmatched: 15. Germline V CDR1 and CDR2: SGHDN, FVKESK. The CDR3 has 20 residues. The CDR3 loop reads CASSQGPLQRDLIAKNIQYF. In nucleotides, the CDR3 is TGTGCCAGCAGCCAAGGACCCTTACAGCGGGACCTCATAGCCAAAAACATTCAGTACTTC.

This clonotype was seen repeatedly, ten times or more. CDR3 in amino acids: CASSPSAVAGAYNEQFF. CDR3 in DNA: TGTGCCAGCAGCCCTTCCGCGGTAGCGGGCGCCTACAATGAGCAGTTCTTC. This sequence joins TRBV7-8 and TRBJ2-1, with 7 bases fitting TRBD2. Looked up from germline, CDR1 is SGHVS and CDR2 is FQNEAQ. This CDR3 contains 17 residues. J gave up 2 bases and V 5 bases, and 12 bases lay outside the gene matches.

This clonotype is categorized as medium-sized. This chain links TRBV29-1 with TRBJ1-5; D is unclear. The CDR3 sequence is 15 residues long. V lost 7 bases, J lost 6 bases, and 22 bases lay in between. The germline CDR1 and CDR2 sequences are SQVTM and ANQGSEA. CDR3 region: CSAMLPGREGQPQHF. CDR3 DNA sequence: TGCAGCGCCATGCTCCCCGGGCGAGAGGGTCAGCCCCAGCATTTT.

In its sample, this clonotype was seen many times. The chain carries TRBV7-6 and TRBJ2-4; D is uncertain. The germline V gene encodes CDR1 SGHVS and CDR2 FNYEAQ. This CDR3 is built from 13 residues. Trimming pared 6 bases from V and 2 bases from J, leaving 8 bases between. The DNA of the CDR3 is TGTGCCAGCAGGAAAAGGACCAAAAACATTCAGTACTTC. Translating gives CASRKRTKNIQYF.

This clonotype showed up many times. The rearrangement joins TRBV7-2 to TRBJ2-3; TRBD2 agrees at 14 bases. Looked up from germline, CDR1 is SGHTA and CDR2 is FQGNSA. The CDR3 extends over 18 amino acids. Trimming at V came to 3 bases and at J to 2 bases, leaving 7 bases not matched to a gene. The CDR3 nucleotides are TGTGCCAGCAGCTTCCTCCTGGGACTAGCGGGGGTCACAGATACGCAGTATTTT. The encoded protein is CASSFLLGLAGVTDTQYF.

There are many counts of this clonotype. The CDR3 coding sequence is TGTGCCAGCAGTTCGATGACTAGCGGGGCCCTCTACGAGCAGTACTTC. Its protein is CASSSMTSGALYEQYF. The V call is TRBV6-5, the J call TRBJ2-7; TRBD2 agrees at 11 bases. CDR3 size: 16 residues. Germline-derived CDR1 and CDR2 are MNHEY and SVGAGI. V trimming: 4 bases; J trimming: 3 bases; junction bases outside the gene matches: 8.

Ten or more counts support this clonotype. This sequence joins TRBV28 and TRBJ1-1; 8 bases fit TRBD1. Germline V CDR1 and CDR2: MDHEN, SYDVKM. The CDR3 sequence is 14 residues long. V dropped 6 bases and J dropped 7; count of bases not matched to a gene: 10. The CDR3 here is CASSSTGGVSEAFF. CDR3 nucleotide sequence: TGTGCCAGCAGCTCAACAGGGGGAGTGAGTGAAGCTTTCTTT. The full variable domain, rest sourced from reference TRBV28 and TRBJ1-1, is DVKVTQSSRYLVKRTGEKVFLECVQDMDHENMFWYRQDPGLGLRLIYFSYDVKMKEKGDIPEGYSVSREKKERFSLILESASTNQTSMYLCASSSTGGVSEAFFGQGTRLTVV.

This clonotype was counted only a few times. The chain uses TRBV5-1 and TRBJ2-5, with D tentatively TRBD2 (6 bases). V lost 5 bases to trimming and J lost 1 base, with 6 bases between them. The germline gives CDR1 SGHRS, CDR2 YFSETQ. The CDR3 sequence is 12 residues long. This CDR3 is CASRLAQETQYF. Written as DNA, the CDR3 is TGCGCCAGCAGACTAGCCCAAGAGACCCAGTACTTC. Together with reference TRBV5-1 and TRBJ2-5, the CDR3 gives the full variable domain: KAGVTQTPRYLIKTRGQQVTLSCSPISGHRSVSWYQQTPGQGLQFLFEYFSETQRNKGNFPGRFSGRQFSNSRSEMNVSTLELGDSALYLCASRLAQETQYFGPGTRLLVL.

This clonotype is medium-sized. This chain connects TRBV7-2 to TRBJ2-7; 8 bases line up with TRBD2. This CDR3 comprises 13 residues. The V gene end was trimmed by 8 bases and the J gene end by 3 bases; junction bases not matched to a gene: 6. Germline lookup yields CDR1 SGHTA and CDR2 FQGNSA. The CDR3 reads CASSGGPYYEQYF. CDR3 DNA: TGTGCCAGCTCGGGGGGGCCTTACTACGAGCAGTACTTC.

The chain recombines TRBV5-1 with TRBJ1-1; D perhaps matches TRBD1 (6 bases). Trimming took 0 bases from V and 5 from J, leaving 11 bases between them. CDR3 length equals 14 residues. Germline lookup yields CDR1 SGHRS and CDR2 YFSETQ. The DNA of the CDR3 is TGCGCCAGCAGCTTGGCGGGGGCAGGAACTGAAGCTTTCTTT. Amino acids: CASSLAGAGTEAFF.

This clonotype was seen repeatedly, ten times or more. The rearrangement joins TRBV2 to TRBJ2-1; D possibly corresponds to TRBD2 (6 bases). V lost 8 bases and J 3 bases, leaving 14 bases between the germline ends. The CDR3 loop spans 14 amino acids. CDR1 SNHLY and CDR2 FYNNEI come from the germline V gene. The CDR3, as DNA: TGTGCCAGCGAGTACGGGACTGGCTACAATGAGCAGTTCTTC. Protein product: CASEYGTGYNEQFF.

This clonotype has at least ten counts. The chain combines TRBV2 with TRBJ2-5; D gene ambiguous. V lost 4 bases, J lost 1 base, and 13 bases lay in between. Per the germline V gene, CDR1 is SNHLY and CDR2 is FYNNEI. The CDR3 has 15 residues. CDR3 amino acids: CASSGSNDPQETQYF. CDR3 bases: TGTGCCAGCAGTGGATCCAACGACCCCCAAGAGACCCAGTACTTC.

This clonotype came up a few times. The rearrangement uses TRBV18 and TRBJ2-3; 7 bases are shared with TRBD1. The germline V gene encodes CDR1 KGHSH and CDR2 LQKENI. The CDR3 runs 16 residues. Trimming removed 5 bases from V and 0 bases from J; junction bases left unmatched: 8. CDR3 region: CASSSRQGRSTDTQYF. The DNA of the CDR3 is TGTGCCAGCTCATCCCGACAGGGCAGAAGCACAGATACGCAGTATTTT.

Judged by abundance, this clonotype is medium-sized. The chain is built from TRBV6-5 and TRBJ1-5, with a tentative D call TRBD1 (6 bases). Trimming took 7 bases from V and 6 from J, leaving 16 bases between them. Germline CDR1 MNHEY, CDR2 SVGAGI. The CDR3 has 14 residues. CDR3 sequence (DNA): TGTGCCAGCACCTTGGGGGCCGGCGTTCAGCCCCAGCATTTT. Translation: CASTLGAGVQPQHF.

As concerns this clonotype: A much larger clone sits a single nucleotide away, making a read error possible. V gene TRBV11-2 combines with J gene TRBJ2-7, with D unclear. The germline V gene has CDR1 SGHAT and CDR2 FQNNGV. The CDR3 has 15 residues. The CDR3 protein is CVSSLSRVASYEQYF. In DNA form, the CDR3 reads TGTGTCAGCAGCCTGAGTCGTGTTGCTTCCTACGAGCAGTACTTC.

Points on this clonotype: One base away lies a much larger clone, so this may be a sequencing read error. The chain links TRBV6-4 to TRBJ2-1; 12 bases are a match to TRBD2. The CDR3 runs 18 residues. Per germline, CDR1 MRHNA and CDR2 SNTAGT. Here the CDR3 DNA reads TGTGCCTGCAGTGCGGTTGCTAGCGGGGGGGCAGGCTACAATGAGCAGTTCTTC. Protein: CACSAVASGGAGYNEQFF.

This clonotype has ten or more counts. CDR3 sequence reads: CASSLRDLEQFF. In nucleotides, the CDR3 is TGTGCCAGCAGCTTGAGGGACTTGGAGCAGTTCTTC. The genes are TRBV5-6 and TRBJ2-1, with D possibly TRBD2 on 6 matching bases. Germline V gene lookup returns CDR1 SGHDT and CDR2 YYEEEE. The V end lost 1 base, the J end lost 10 bases, and 9 bases lay between the germline ends. The CDR3 consists of 12 residues.